These T cell receptor beta chains were read from a single sample in a study of early T cells in non-severe SARS-CoV-2 infection. Each CDR3 protein is one row after TCRdb ran MiXCR on the 5' RACE reads. The sample records 98,000 or so distinct CDR3 sequences, around an eighth being singletons. Sequencing input: whole blood. The receptors originated from an adult who was a healthcare worker with PCR-confirmed SARS-CoV-2 infection or an uninfected control (not recorded which). The CDR3 runs from the conserved cysteine through the conserved F or W. A D gene is named only where the DNA matches it firmly. The listing skips clone size in some rows; elsewhere it reads once, few, many or a size class.

j_call	v_call	clone_size	d_call	cdr3_nt	cdr3_aa
TRBJ2-1	TRBV29-1	NA	NA	TGCAGCGTTGAAAGAGGATTTTACAATGAGCAGTTCTTC	CSVERGFYNEQFF
TRBJ2-7	TRBV28	many	TRBD1	TGTGCCAGCAGTCATCCCGGGACAGGGGGTGGCGAGCAGTACTTC	CASSHPGTGGGEQYF
TRBJ2-3	TRBV5-1	few	NA	TGCGCCAGCATATCGGTTCTGGGGGATACGCAGTATTTT	CASISVLGDTQYF
TRBJ2-2	TRBV9	NA	TRBD2	TGTGCCAGCAGTAGCGGGAGCGATAGCGGGGAGCTGTTTTTT	CASSSGSDSGELFF
TRBJ1-5	TRBV2	many	TRBD1	TGTGCCAGCAGGATCCGGGACAGAGACGGTCAGCCCCAGCATTTT	CASRIRDRDGQPQHF
TRBJ2-6	TRBV28	NA	NA	TGTGCCAGCAGTTTATTGGGCAGTTTCAACGTCCTGACTTTC	CASSLLGSFNVLTF
TRBJ1-1	TRBV30	NA	NA	TGTGCCTGGGACACAGGAGGATCATGGCGATCCATGAACACTGAAGCTTTCTTT	CAWDTGGSWRSMNTEAFF
TRBJ1-1	TRBV12-3/TRBV12-4	many	NA	TGTGCCAGCAGTTTTCAGAAGGGCGCGGCTTTCTTT	CASSFQKGAAFF
TRBJ1-2	TRBV12-3/TRBV12-4	many	TRBD1	TGTGCCAGCAGTTCCGGACAGGGAGACTATGGCTACACCTTC	CASSSGQGDYGYTF
TRBJ1-4	TRBV13	many	NA	TGTGCCAGCAGCTCACAGGGTAGCCGCTCGAGTAATGAAAAACTGTTTTTT	CASSSQGSRSSNEKLFF
TRBJ2-7	TRBV29-1	NA	NA	TGCAGCGGAGGAGCGGGTGTCCCCTACGAGCAGTACTTC	CSGGAGVPYEQYF
TRBJ2-3	TRBV29-1	NA	TRBD2	TGCAGCGTTTCCCCTCTAGCGGGCGACGGGAATACGCAGTATTTT	CSVSPLAGDGNTQYF
TRBJ1-2	TRBV6-2/TRBV6-3	few	TRBD1	TGTGCCAGCAGTTACTTGGGGACAGGGATGGAGAACTATGGCTACACCTTC	CASSYLGTGMENYGYTF
TRBJ2-1	TRBV19	few	TRBD2	TGTGCCAGTCGAATAGCGGGGGCGTACAATGAGCAGTTCTTC	CASRIAGAYNEQFF
TRBJ2-3	TRBV7-9	few	TRBD2	TGTGCCAGCAGCCCCGGGACTAGCCAGGGGGATGCGCAGTATTTT	CASSPGTSQGDAQYF
TRBJ1-3	TRBV6-5	few	NA	TGTGCCAGCAGCCGGGACACGGCAGGGAACACCATATATTTT	CASSRDTAGNTIYF
TRBJ1-1	TRBV7-3	NA	NA	TGTGCCAGCAGCTTAACCCCCCTTCGAGAACAAGGAGCTTTCTTT	CASSLTPLREQGAFF
TRBJ2-1	TRBV5-1	few	TRBD1	TGCGCCAGCAGCTTGGGACAGGGATACAATGAGCAGTTCTTC	CASSLGQGYNEQFF
TRBJ1-1	TRBV3-1	few	NA	TGTGCCAGCAGCTCTTACATACAGGAGACTGAAGCTTTCTTT	CASSSYIQETEAFF
TRBJ1-2	TRBV6-5	few	NA	TGTGCCAGCAGTTCTGCGGGACGGAACTATGGCTACACCTTC	CASSSAGRNYGYTF
TRBJ1-2	TRBV29-1	many	NA	TGCAGCGTTGAACGAGAAGGTGGCTACACCTTC	CSVEREGGYTF
TRBJ2-2	TRBV20-1	few	NA	TGCAGTGCTAGAGCACACGGGCCCGTGGGGGAGCTGTTTTTT	CSARAHGPVGELFF
TRBJ2-7	TRBV9	NA	TRBD2	TGTGCCAGCAGCCTCGGCGGGACTAGCATGTACGAGCAGTACTTC	CASSLGGTSMYEQYF
TRBJ1-2	TRBV29-1	many	NA	TGCAGCGTGAGGTACGACTATGGCTACACCTTC	CSVRYDYGYTF
TRBJ1-1	TRBV2	many	NA	TGTGCCAGCAGTGAAAGTTGGGCAGATGAAGCTTTCTTT	CASSESWADEAFF
TRBJ2-1	TRBV2	few	TRBD1	TGTGCCAGCAGTGAAGGGGACAGGGCATCTCGGTTCTTC	CASSEGDRASRFF
TRBJ2-7	TRBV7-2	many	NA	TGTGCCAGCAGCTTAGAAGGGGCGAACTACGAGCAGTACTTC	CASSLEGANYEQYF
TRBJ2-5	TRBV7-6	many	NA	TGTGCCAGCAGCTTAAGAAGGGAAGAGACCCAGTACTTC	CASSLRREETQYF
TRBJ1-2	TRBV27	NA	NA	TGTGCCAGCAGTCCCCTACCCGGGGACGATGGCTACACCTTC	CASSPLPGDDGYTF
TRBJ1-1	TRBV5-1	NA	NA	TGCGCCAGCAGCCTATCAGGGGAGGCAACTGAAGCTTTCTTT	CASSLSGEATEAFF
TRBJ1-4	TRBV28	NA	NA	TGTGCCAGCAGTTTGGGGGATACTGAAAAACTGTTTTTT	CASSLGDTEKLFF
TRBJ2-1	TRBV6-2/TRBV6-3	NA	NA	TGTGCCAGCAGCCCCCTCGCGCTCTTACTTAATGAGCAGTTCTTC	CASSPLALLLNEQFF
TRBJ2-2	TRBV24-1	few	TRBD1	TGTGCCACCAGAGGGGGCCGGGGCACCGGGGAGCTGTTTTTT	CATRGGRGTGELFF
TRBJ2-1	TRBV11-2	many	TRBD2	TGTGCCAGCAGCCACCCCCGCTCCTTCGGGGGGACCTACAATGAGCAGTTCTTC	CASSHPRSFGGTYNEQFF
TRBJ2-7	TRBV6-2/TRBV6-3	NA	TRBD2	TGTGCCAGCAGTTTGTCCCAGCAACCGGGACTAGCGCCGTACGAGCAGTACTTC	CASSLSQQPGLAPYEQYF
TRBJ2-1	TRBV5-1	few	TRBD2	TGCGCCAGCACCAACAGCGGGAGGACCTACAATGAGCAGTTCTTC	CASTNSGRTYNEQFF
TRBJ2-2	TRBV5-1	NA	NA	TGCGCCAGCAGCCTTCAAACCGGGCGTAACACCGGGGAGCTGTTTTTT	CASSLQTGRNTGELFF
TRBJ2-1	TRBV7-2	NA	NA	TGTGCCAGCAGCCCTAAGTATGAGCAGTTCTTC	CASSPKYEQFF
TRBJ2-1	TRBV5-1	many	NA	TGCGCCAGCAGCTTGGCGAGCCAGAATGAGCAGTTCTTC	CASSLASQNEQFF
TRBJ1-1	TRBV12-5	NA	NA	TGTGCTAGTGGTTTGGTACAAGGAGGGGGAAGAATGAACACTGAAGCTTTCTTT	CASGLVQGGGRMNTEAFF
TRBJ2-2	TRBV9	NA	TRBD1	TGTGCCAGCAGGTTCCCAGGCCGGGACAGAAACACCGGGGAGCTGTTTTTT	CASRFPGRDRNTGELFF
TRBJ1-2	TRBV18	many	TRBD1	TGTGCCAGCTCAGTCGCTGACAGGGGAATGCGTGACTATGGCTACACCTTC	CASSVADRGMRDYGYTF
TRBJ2-2	TRBV20-1	NA	NA	TGCAGTGCTAGATGGTGGACCGGGGAGCTGTTTTTT	CSARWWTGELFF
TRBJ2-2	TRBV2	few	NA	TGTGCCAGCAGTGGGACACGGAACACCGGGGAGCTGTTTTTT	CASSGTRNTGELFF
TRBJ2-5	TRBV12-5	many	TRBD1	TGTGCTAGTGGCCGCAGGGGGCAAGAGACCCAGTACTTC	CASGRRGQETQYF
TRBJ1-3	TRBV12-5	many	NA	TGTGCTAGCAAGGACAGCTTACTCTCTGGAAACACCATATATTTT	CASKDSLLSGNTIYF
TRBJ2-2	TRBV14	few	NA	TGTGCCAGCAGCCAAGATATTTCAGGGACGGCGAACACCGGGGAGCTGTTTTTT	CASSQDISGTANTGELFF
TRBJ1-5	TRBV13	many	TRBD1	TGTGCCAGCAGCTTAGGGACAGGGGACAATCAGCCCCAGCATTTT	CASSLGTGDNQPQHF
TRBJ1-1	TRBV6-2/TRBV6-3	NA	NA	TGTGCCAGCAGTTACCGGCTAGAAGCTTTCTTT	CASSYRLEAFF
TRBJ2-7	TRBV28	many	NA	TGTGCCAGCAGTTTATACAGGGCCTACGAGCAGTACTTC	CASSLYRAYEQYF
TRBJ2-3	TRBV10-3	NA	NA	TGTGCCATCAGTGAGTCAGGTGTCAACACAGATACGCAGTATTTT	CAISESGVNTDTQYF
TRBJ2-7	TRBV29-1	many	NA	TGCAGCGTTCACGGAAATAGCTCCTACGAGCAGTACTTC	CSVHGNSSYEQYF
TRBJ2-1	TRBV11-1	many	NA	TGTGCCAGCAGCTTAGAAAATGCATACTACAATGAGCAGTTCTTC	CASSLENAYYNEQFF
TRBJ2-1	TRBV3-1	NA	NA	TGTGCCAGCAGCCAAGGTGGAGGTCCCAATGAGCAGTTCTTC	CASSQGGGPNEQFF
TRBJ2-5	TRBV7-2	many	NA	TGTGCCAGCAGCCCTGGACCCTTCCAAGGTGGGCGGGAAGAGACCCAGTACTTC	CASSPGPFQGGREETQYF
TRBJ1-6	TRBV7-3	NA	NA	TGTGCCAGCAGCTTATTCGGCGATTCACCCCTCCACTTT	CASSLFGDSPLHF
TRBJ2-6	TRBV12-3/TRBV12-4	many	NA	TGTGCCAGCAGCCCAAGAGGGGCTGGGGCCAACGTCCTGACTTTC	CASSPRGAGANVLTF